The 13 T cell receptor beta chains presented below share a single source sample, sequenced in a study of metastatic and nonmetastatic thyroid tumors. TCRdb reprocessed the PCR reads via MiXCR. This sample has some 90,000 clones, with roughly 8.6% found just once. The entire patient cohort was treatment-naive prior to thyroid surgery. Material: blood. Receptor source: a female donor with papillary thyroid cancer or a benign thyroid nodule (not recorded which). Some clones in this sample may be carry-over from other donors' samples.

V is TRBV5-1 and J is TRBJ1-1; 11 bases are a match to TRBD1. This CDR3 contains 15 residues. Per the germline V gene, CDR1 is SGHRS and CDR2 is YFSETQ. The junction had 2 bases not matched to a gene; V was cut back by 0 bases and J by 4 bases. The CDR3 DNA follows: TGCGCCAGCAGCTTGGCCGGGACAGGGGGCACTGAAGCTTTCTTT. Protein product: CASSLAGTGGTEAFF.

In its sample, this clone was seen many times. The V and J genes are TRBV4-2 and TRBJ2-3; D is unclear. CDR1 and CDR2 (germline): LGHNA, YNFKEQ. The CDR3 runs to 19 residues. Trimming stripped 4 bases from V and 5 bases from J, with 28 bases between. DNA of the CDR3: TGTGCCAGCAGCCTCAAGCCGAATAACGACCGAGACCCCTTAGATACGCAGTATTTT. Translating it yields CASSLKPNNDRDPLDTQYF.

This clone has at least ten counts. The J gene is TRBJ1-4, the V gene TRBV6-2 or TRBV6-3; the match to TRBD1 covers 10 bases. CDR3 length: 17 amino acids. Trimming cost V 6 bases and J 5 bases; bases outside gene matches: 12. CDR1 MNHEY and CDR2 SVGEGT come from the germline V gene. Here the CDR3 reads CASRKTRDRGENEKLFF. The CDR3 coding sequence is TGTGCCAGCAGGAAAACACGGGACAGGGGAGAAAATGAAAAACTGTTTTTT.

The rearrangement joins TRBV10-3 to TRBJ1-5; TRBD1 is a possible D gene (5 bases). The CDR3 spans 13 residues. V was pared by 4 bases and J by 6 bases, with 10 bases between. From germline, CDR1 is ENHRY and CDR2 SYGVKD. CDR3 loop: CAISGGDVQPQHF. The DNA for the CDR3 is TGTGCCATCAGTGGGGGGGATGTTCAGCCCCAGCATTTT.

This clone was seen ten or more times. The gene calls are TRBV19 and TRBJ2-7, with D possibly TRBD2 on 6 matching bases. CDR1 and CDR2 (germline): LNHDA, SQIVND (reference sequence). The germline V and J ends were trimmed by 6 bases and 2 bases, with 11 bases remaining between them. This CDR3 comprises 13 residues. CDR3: CASSPRTTYEQYF. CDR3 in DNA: TGTGCCAGTAGCCCCAGGACTACCTACGAGCAGTACTTC.

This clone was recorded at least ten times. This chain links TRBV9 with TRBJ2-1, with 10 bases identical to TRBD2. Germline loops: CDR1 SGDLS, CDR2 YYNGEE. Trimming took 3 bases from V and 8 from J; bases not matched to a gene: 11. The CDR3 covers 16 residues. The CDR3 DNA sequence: TGTGCCAGCAGCGACCGGACTAGCGGCGATCTCCATGAGCAGTTCTTC. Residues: CASSDRTSGDLHEQFF.

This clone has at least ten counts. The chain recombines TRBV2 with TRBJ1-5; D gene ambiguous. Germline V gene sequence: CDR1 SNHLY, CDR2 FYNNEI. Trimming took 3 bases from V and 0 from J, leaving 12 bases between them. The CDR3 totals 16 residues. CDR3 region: CASSENAGYSNQPQHF. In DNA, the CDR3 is TGTGCCAGCAGTGAGAATGCCGGGTATAGCAATCAGCCCCAGCATTTT. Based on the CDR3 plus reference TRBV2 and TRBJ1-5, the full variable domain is EPEVTQTPSHQVTQMGQEVILRCVPISNHLYFYWYRQILGQKVEFLVSFYNNEISEKSEIFDDQFSVERPDGSNFTLKIRSTKLEDSAMYFCASSENAGYSNQPQHFGDGTRLSIL.

CDR3 nucleotides: TGCAGTGCTGTCGGACTTGGACTCTACGAGCAGTACTTC. This gives the protein CSAVGLGLYEQYF. The V call is TRBV20-1, the J call TRBJ2-7, with D perhaps TRBD2 (5 bases). The CDR3 is 13 residues long. The germline V gene encodes CDR1 DFQATT and CDR2 SNEGSKA (reference sequence). Trimming cost V 5 bases and J 3 bases, with 14 bases left between them.

CDR3 nucleotides: TGCGCCAGCAGCCAAAGACAGGGGTATAATTCACCCCTCCACTTT. Residues: CASSQRQGYNSPLHF. The genes are TRBV5-1 and TRBJ1-6, with 8 bases that match TRBD1. This CDR3 contains 15 residues. V lost 4 bases, J lost 4 bases, and 4 bases stayed unmatched. The germline gives CDR1 SGHRS, CDR2 YFSETQ.

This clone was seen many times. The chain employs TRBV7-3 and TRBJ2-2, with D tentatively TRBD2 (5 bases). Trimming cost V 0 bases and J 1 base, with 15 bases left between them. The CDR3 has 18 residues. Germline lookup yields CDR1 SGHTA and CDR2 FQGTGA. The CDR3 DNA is TGTGCCAGCAGCTTAACTAGGACCGGGATACTGAACACCGGGGAGCTGTTTTTT. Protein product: CASSLTRTGILNTGELFF.

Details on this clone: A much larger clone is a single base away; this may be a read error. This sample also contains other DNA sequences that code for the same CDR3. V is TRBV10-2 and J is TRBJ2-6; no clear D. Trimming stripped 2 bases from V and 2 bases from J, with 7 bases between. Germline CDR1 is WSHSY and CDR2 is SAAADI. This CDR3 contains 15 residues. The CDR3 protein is CASSEPRTGANVLTF. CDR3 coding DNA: TGCGCCAGCAGTGAGCCTAGAACTGGGGCCAACGTCCTGACTTTC.

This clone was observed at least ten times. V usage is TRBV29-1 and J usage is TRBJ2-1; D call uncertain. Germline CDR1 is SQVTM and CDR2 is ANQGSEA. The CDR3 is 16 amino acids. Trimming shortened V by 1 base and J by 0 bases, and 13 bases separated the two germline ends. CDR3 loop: CSVEGVGKSSYNEQFF. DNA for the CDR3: TGCAGCGTTGAAGGGGTGGGGAAGAGCTCCTACAATGAGCAGTTCTTC.

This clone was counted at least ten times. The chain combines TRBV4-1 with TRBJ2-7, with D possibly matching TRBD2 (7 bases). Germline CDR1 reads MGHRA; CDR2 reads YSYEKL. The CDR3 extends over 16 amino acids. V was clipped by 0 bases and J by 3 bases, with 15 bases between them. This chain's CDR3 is CASSQDRGGTIYEQYF. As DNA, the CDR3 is TGCGCCAGCAGCCAAGATAGGGGGGGGACAATCTACGAGCAGTACTTC.